The 21 T cell receptor beta chains below all came from one sample that was sequenced in a study of blood T cell repertoires in COVID-19. This table comes from immunoSEQ multiplex PCR, and its TCRdb copy is limited to in-frame clones, with some not included. The profile shows approximately 87,000 clones, about 82% of them singletons. Sample: peripheral blood. All receptors derive from an elderly woman with acute or convalescent COVID-19.

The V gene is TRBV5-4, the J gene TRBJ2-1; TRBD2 matches 12 bases. The length of the CDR3 is 15 residues. CDR1 SGHNT and CDR2 YYREEE come from the germline V gene (reference sequence). The junction had 4 bases not matched to a gene; V was cut back by 2 bases and J by 7 bases. CDR3 region: CASSFLAGGPNEQFF. DNA of the CDR3: TGTGCCAGCAGCTTTCTAGCGGGGGGGCCGAATGAGCAGTTCTTC.

The chain links TRBV11-2 to TRBJ2-3; 7 nucleotides agree with TRBD2. This CDR3 region has 15 residues. V shed 6 bases, J shed 1 base, and the junction held 7 bases outside the gene matches. Germline CDR1 SGHAT, CDR2 FQNNGV. For the CDR3, the DNA is TGTGCCAGCAGTTGGGGGAGGGTCGGCACAGATACGCAGTATTTT. This translates into CASSWGRVGTDTQYF.

The chain uses TRBV28 and TRBJ1-5, with D possibly matching TRBD1 (6 bases). Germline V gene lookup returns CDR1 MDHEN and CDR2 SYDVKM. Trimming cost V 6 bases and J 1 base, with 13 bases left between them. This CDR3 has 15 amino acids. The CDR3 loop reads CASSFTGSSNQPQHF. The CDR3 DNA follows: TGTGCCAGCAGCTTCACAGGGTCGAGCAATCAGCCCCAGCATTTT. The whole variable domain, filled in from reference TRBV28 and TRBJ1-5, reads DVKVTQSSRYLVKRTGEKVFLECVQDMDHENMFWYRQDPGLGLRLIYFSYDVKMKEKGDIPEGYSVSREKKERFSLILESASTNQTSMYLCASSFTGSSNQPQHFGDGTRLSIL.

The chain is built from TRBV21-1 and TRBJ1-5; the table's TRBD1 call for D was not verified on the DNA. TRBV21-1 is designated a pseudogene. The CDR3 runs 15 residues. This CDR3 reads CASSRGTNSNQPQHF. CDR3 DNA: TGTGCCAGCAGCAGGGGCACTAATAGCAATCAGCCCCAGCATTTT.

This chain joins TRBV24-1 and TRBJ1-2; 8 bases align to TRBD1. Germline V lookup: CDR1 KGHDR, CDR2 SFDVKD. The J segment lost 4 bases and the V segment lost 4 bases, leaving 4 bases of the junction unmatched. CDR3 length: 14 residues. CDR3 sequence (DNA): TGTGCCACCAGTGACAGGGGGCGAGTCTATGGCTACACCTTC. It is translated as CATSDRGRVYGYTF.

This clone showed up just a few times. The chain links TRBV6-5 to TRBJ2-7; weak D call: TRBD1 (5 bases). Germline CDR1 reads MNHEY; CDR2 reads SVGAGI. CDR3 length: 14 residues. V lost 6 bases, J lost 3 bases, and 15 bases lay in between. Written as DNA, the CDR3 is TGTGCCAGCAGCTCGGCAGGGTGGGACTACGAGCAGTACTTC. It translates to CASSSAGWDYEQYF.

The chain couples TRBV6-6 to TRBJ1-5, with 11 bases lining up with TRBD1. CDR3 length: 14 residues. Looked up from germline, CDR1 is MNHNY and CDR2 is SVGAGI (reference sequence). Trimming cost V 6 bases and J 15 bases; bases outside gene matches: 13. Written as DNA, the CDR3 is TGTGCCAGCAGCCACGGGACAGGGGGGTTTAATTGGCATTTT. This translates into CASSHGTGGFNWHF.

This sequence joins TRBV13 and TRBJ2-4; possibly TRBD2 for D (5 bases). Trimming cost V 3 bases and J 2 bases, with 5 bases left between them. Germline V gene data show CDR1 as PRHDT and CDR2 as FYEKMQ (reference sequence). CDR3 length: 13 residues. CDR3 nucleotides: TGTGCCAGCAGCTTCGGGACCAAAAACATTCAGTACTTC. Translated, it gives CASSFGTKNIQYF.

This sequence joins TRBV5-1 and TRBJ2-5; 9 bases are shared with TRBD1. J was trimmed by 2 bases and V by 3 bases; bases with no gene match: 5. The CDR3 sequence is 15 residues long. Looked up from germline, CDR1 is SGHRS and CDR2 is YFSETQ. The CDR3, as DNA: TGCGCCAGCAGCTCGGGACAGGGACGTCAAGAGACCCAGTACTTC. Translated: CASSSGQGRQETQYF.

In this sample, this clone turned up once. CDR3 in amino acids: CAWNLRTEAFF. The CDR3, as DNA: TGTGCCTGGAATCTGCGGACTGAAGCTTTCTTT. The V and J genes are TRBV30 and TRBJ1-1; the D is unclear. CDR1 GTSNPN and CDR2 SVGIG come from the germline V gene (reference sequence). The CDR3 covers 11 residues. The germline V and J ends were trimmed by 4 bases and 5 bases, with 8 bases remaining between them.

The V call is TRBV6-1, the J call TRBJ2-7; maybe TRBD1 (6 bases). The germline V gene has CDR1 MNHNS and CDR2 SASEGT. The germline V and J ends were trimmed by 0 bases and 3 bases, with 9 bases remaining between them. CDR3 length equals 14 residues. CDR3 DNA sequence: TGTGCCAGCAGTGAAGCGGGGGCGGGCTACGAGCAGTACTTC. Translation gives CASSEAGAGYEQYF.

The V call is TRBV19, the J call TRBJ2-1; TRBD1 aligns across 10 bases. V shed 4 bases and J 5 bases; nucleotides not matched to a gene: 5. The V gene's germline CDR1 is LNHDA and CDR2 SQIVND (reference sequence). CDR3 size: 15 residues. The CDR3 coding sequence is TGTGCCAGTAGTACGGGGACAGGGGCTGACAATGAGCAGTTCTTC. This translates into CASSTGTGADNEQFF.

This chain uses TRBV24-1 with TRBJ2-2, with D unresolved. This CDR3 has 13 residues. Trimming left V 9 bases short and J 4 bases short, with 11 bases between. Germline CDR1 is KGHDR and CDR2 is SFDVKD. CDR3 DNA sequence: TGTGCCACCGGCGACTTATTCACCGGGGAGCTGTTTTTT. Translation: CATGDLFTGELFF.

This chain joins TRBV7-3 and TRBJ1-1, with D unresolved. CDR3 length: 14 amino acids. V dropped 5 bases and J dropped 7 bases, with 17 bases sitting between them. Germline V gene sequence: CDR1 SGHTA, CDR2 FQGTGA. CDR3 DNA sequence: TGTGCCAGCAGCCTCGGGCCACCGGCGGGTGAAGCTTTCTTT. This gives the protein CASSLGPPAGEAFF.

This chain connects TRBV24-1 to TRBJ2-2; perhaps TRBD2 as D (7 bases). V shed 4 bases and J shed 5 bases, with 19 bases lying between them. Germline lookup yields CDR1 KGHDR and CDR2 SFDVKD. This CDR3 is 17 amino acids long. The CDR3 DNA is TGTGCCACCAGTGACGACTTATGGGGGGGGCCGACCGGGGAGCTGTTTTTT. Translated, it gives CATSDDLWGGPTGELFF.

The chain recombines TRBV3-1 (or the pseudogene TRBV3-2) with TRBJ1-5; D gene unclear. In germline, CDR1 is LGHDT, CDR2 YNNKEL (reference sequence). The V gene lost 1 base and the J gene lost 0 bases, with 4 bases spanning the gap. There are 14 residues in the CDR3. The CDR3 protein is CASSQVYSNQPQHF. CDR3 nucleotide sequence: TGTGCCAGCAGCCAAGTTTATAGCAATCAGCCCCAGCATTTT.

Concerning this clone: Relative to the germline gene, one junction end is altered; a read error may explain this. The chain carries TRBV24-1 and TRBJ2-7; 8 bases align to TRBD1. The CDR3 covers 15 residues. In germline, CDR1 is KGHDR, CDR2 SFDVKD. CDR3 nucleotide sequence: TGTACCACCAGTACCACCGGACAGGGTCTCTACGAGCAGTACTTC. Encoded protein: CTTSTTGQGLYEQYF.

The chain has TRBV4-2 and TRBJ2-4, with D unclear. This CDR3 spans 16 amino acids. Germline V gene data show CDR1 as LGHNA and CDR2 as YNFKEQ. V gave up 3 bases and J gave up 0 bases, with 12 bases separating them. For the CDR3, the DNA is TGTGCCAGCAGCCATGGCGGAGACCTAGCCAAAAACATTCAGTACTTC. Protein product: CASSHGGDLAKNIQYF.

The chain recombines TRBV3-1 (or the pseudogene TRBV3-2) with TRBJ2-7, with D possibly matching TRBD1 (5 bases). The V and J ends lost 1 base and 6 bases respectively, with 13 bases between them. There are 14 residues in the CDR3. CDR1 and CDR2 from the germline V gene are LGHDT and YNNKEL (reference sequence). The CDR3 coding sequence is TGTGCCAGCAGCCAAGGGCAGGGTATCGGCGAGCAGTACTTC. Translation: CASSQGQGIGEQYF.

V and J are TRBV19 and TRBJ2-6; D gene uncertain. The germline V and J ends were trimmed by 5 bases and 2 bases, with 13 bases remaining between them. The CDR3 spans 16 residues. CDR1 and CDR2 from the germline V gene are LNHDA and SQIVND (reference sequence). The CDR3 DNA sequence: TGTGCCAGTAGTGCCGTCCGGTTCCCTGGGGCCAACGTCCTGACTTTC. It specifies CASSAVRFPGANVLTF. The whole variable domain, filled in from reference TRBV19 and TRBJ2-6, reads DGGITQSPKYLFRKEGQNVTLSCEQNLNHDAMYWYRQDPGQGLRLIYYSQIVNDFQKGDIAEGYSVSREKKESFPLTVTSAQKNPTAFYLCASSAVRFPGANVLTFGAGSRLTVL.

The chain carries TRBV11-2 and TRBJ1-2; TRBD1 aligns across 9 bases. Per germline, CDR1 SGHAT and CDR2 FQNNGV. This CDR3 is built from 15 residues. The trim removed 5 bases at V and 2 bases at J, leaving 6 bases unmatched. Written as DNA, the CDR3 is TGTGCCAGCAGCAAGGGACAGGGATCGAACTATGGCTACACCTTC. This sequence encodes CASSKGQGSNYGYTF.